This T cell receptor beta chain originates from a study of T cells in Graves' hyperthyroidism and ophthalmopathy. The study, taken as a whole, reports: By a 13 V-J model, ophthalmopathy was set apart from stable hyperthyroidism.

The germline V and J ends were trimmed by 0 bases and 1 base, with 10 bases remaining between them. The CDR3 extends over 15 amino acids. Germline lookup yields CDR1 SGDLS and CDR2 YYNGEE. Patients counted as stable if ophthalmopathy did not develop within 18 months. Among the patients, aged 18 to 65, hyperthyroidism was newly diagnosed and had lasted under 2 months. The diagnostic basis comprised clinical symptoms, serum thyroxine and TRAb, thyroid ultrasound and orbital computed tomography. There were TCR beta CDR3 regions amplified from RNA transcripts. Researchers ran a first-round RT-PCR on the TCR CDR3 using the HTBI primer set. In TCRdb, the multiplex PCR reads were re-called with MiXCR into one record per CDR3 protein. There are hundreds of thousands of distinct CDR3 sequences in the sample; 35% occur only once, and around 31% lies in the top ten. The table lists this clonotype with many counts. No antigen is known for it.

This sequence was found in a woman in her forties with Graves' hyperthyroidism. This chain connects TRBV9 to TRBJ1-1, with no clear D. Material for sequencing was blood. The CDR3 region has the DNA TGTGCCAGCAGCGTAGGGGAACGCAGGAACACTGAAGCTTTCTTT. It yields the protein CASSVGERRNTEAFF.